The clone carrying this T cell receptor (beta chain) appeared once. The antigen is undetermined. This table comes from immunoSEQ multiplex PCR, and its TCRdb copy is limited to in-frame clones, with some not included. Of over a million clones listed, approximately 98.5% are singletons. This entry belongs to a study of shared clonotypes between healthy human individuals. Points from the study as a whole: Sequencing depth was expected to influence donor clonotype sharing.

The CDR3 runs 14 residues. V dropped 0 bases and J dropped 4 bases, with 11 bases sitting between them. Germline CDR1 SGHNT, CDR2 YYREEE (reference sequence). This receptor was obtained from a young man in good health. This chain joins TRBV5-4 and TRBJ2-7; no firm D call. Sequencing used naive CD4+ T cells sorted from blood. The subset: CD45RA+ positively selected. CDR3 loop: CASSLGTAAYEQYF. Here the CDR3 DNA reads TGTGCCAGCAGCTTGGGAACCGCCGCGTACGAGCAGTACTTC.